The text below deals with one T cell receptor (beta chain). This specimen comes from a study of technical replicates of blood from a handful of donors. This CDR3 region has 20 residues. Germline CDR1 reads SGHVS; CDR2 reads FQNEAQ. Losses at the gene ends were 5 bases for V and 0 bases for J; bases not matched to a gene: 14. Profiled with immunoSEQ multiplex PCR; TCRdb holds only in-frame clones, not every one. The profile covers about 84,000 clones, with 98% appearing a single time and around 0.15% taken by the ten largest. The sample consisted of T cells isolated from PBMCs. The chain carries TRBV7-8 and TRBJ2-1, with 12 nucleotides matching TRBD2. This clonotype was sampled from a human donor in good health. CDR3 coding DNA: TGTGCCAGCAGCCTCCGTGGACTAGCGGGACCGGTGAGCTCCTACAATGAGCAGTTCTTC. Translated: CASSLRGLAGPVSSYNEQFF. The full variable domain, its missing parts supplied by reference TRBV7-8 and TRBJ2-1, is GAGVSQSPRYKVAKRGQDVALRCDPISGHVSLFWYQQALGQGPEFLTYFQNEAQLDKSGLPSDRFFAERPEGSVSTLKIQRTQQEDSAVYLCASSLRGLAGPVSSYNEQFFGPGTRLTVL.